A single sample is the source of the 3 T cell receptor beta chains below, sequenced in a study of response to subunit inactivated influenza vaccine. TCRdb analysed the RT-PCR reads with MiXCR anew, one entry per CDR3 protein. Of a few hundred thousand distinct CDR3 sequences in the sample, 9.5% to 12% were seen once. The sample consisted of PBMCs from blood, taken roughly 46 days after vaccination. The receptors originated from a man aged 45 to 65 who received an inactivated influenza vaccine.

At least ten counts were recorded for this clonotype. The CDR3 sequence: CASSLVRTTDTQYF. The DNA of the CDR3 is TGCGCCAGCAGCTTGGTGCGAACCACAGATACGCAGTATTTT. The chain combines TRBV5-1 with TRBJ2-3; D gene unclear. Trimming stripped 0 bases from V and 2 bases from J, with 7 bases between. Germline CDR1 reads SGHRS; CDR2 reads YFSETQ. CDR3 length equals 14 residues.

Note on this clonotype: A much bigger clone sits one base away, suggesting this may be a read error. The chain uses TRBV29-1 and TRBJ2-7, with D possibly called TRBD1 or TRBD2 (5 bases each). The CDR3 sequence is 14 residues long. Germline CDR1 and CDR2: SQVTM and ANQGSEA. CDR3 region: CSVAGTDLSGEHYF. The CDR3 nucleotides read TGCAGCGTGGCCGGGACCGACCTATCCGGCGAGCACTACTTC.

The chain has TRBV11-2 and TRBJ2-5, with D hard to call. This CDR3 comprises 15 residues. The germline CDR1 and CDR2 sequences are SGHAT and FQNNGV. V shed 0 bases and J shed 5 bases, with 13 bases lying between them. The CDR3 DNA follows: TGTGCCAGCAGCTTAGATCCTGGGCTCGAGGAGACCCAGTACTTC. Protein: CASSLDPGLEETQYF.